The 20 T cell receptor beta chains reported below all come from one sample, sequenced in a study of T cell changes during pregnancy in multiple sclerosis. Produced via immunoSEQ multiplex PCR; TCRdb's table is partial and in-frame only. The data show under 60,000 clones, about 90% seen once. This material consisted of CD8+ T cells from peripheral blood mononuclear cells, taken after pregnancy. The source of these receptors is a female donor with multiple sclerosis, enrolled in a pregnancy study.

V usage is TRBV9 and J usage is TRBJ2-6; TRBD1 aligns across 7 bases. The junction had 0 bases not matched to a gene; V was cut back by 2 bases and J by 1 base. Germline CDR1 reads SGDLS; CDR2 reads YYNGEE. CDR3 length equals 15 residues. The CDR3 DNA reads TGTGCCAGCAGCGTGACAGGGTCTGGGGCCAACGTCCTGACTTTC. Amino acids: CASSVTGSGANVLTF.

The gene calls are TRBV6-5 and TRBJ2-5; a possible D gene is TRBD1 (5 bases). CDR3 length: 15 amino acids. Trimming stripped 1 base from V and 5 bases from J, with 14 bases between. Germline values: CDR1 MNHEY, CDR2 SVGAGI. Written as DNA, the CDR3 is TGTGCCAGCAGTTACTACCAGGGTGGCCAGGAGACCCAGTACTTC. It is translated as CASSYYQGGQETQYF.

The chain employs TRBV7-6 and TRBJ2-5; 7 bases agree with TRBD2. The germline gives CDR1 SGHVS, CDR2 FNYEAQ. The V segment lost 4 bases and the J segment 3 bases; nucleotides outside the gene matches: 8. The CDR3 consists of 15 residues. CDR3 in DNA: TGTGCCAGCAGCTCGACTAGCCGGAGAGAAGAGACCCAGTACTTC. Translated, it gives CASSSTSRREETQYF.

The table lists this clone with a count of one. The chain carries TRBV13 and TRBJ2-7; D is ambiguous. The CDR3 is 14 residues long. The V gene's germline CDR1 is PRHDT and CDR2 FYEKMQ (reference sequence). The germline V and J ends were trimmed by 5 bases and 2 bases, with 13 bases remaining between them. The DNA of the CDR3 is TGTGCCAGCAGCCAGGCTTCTCGGCCCTACGAGCAGTACTTC. Its translation: CASSQASRPYEQYF.

V usage is TRBV5-6 and J usage is TRBJ2-3; possibly TRBD1 for D (6 bases). Between the trimmed V and J ends, which lost 1 base and 4 bases, there was a span of 19 bases. CDR1 and CDR2 from the germline V gene are SGHDT and YYEEEE. The CDR3 length is 17 residues. The CDR3 DNA reads TGTGCCAGCAGCTTGATGGGGGCTGGGAGTAGTGCAGATACGCAGTATTTT. Protein sequence: CASSLMGAGSSADTQYF.

The chain employs TRBV7-3 and TRBJ1-6; D possibly corresponds to TRBD1 (5 bases). Germline CDR1 is SGHTA and CDR2 is FQGTGA. The CDR3 has 15 residues. Trimming took off 1 base at V and 6 bases at J, with 10 bases between the two ends. The CDR3 coding sequence is TGTGCCAGCAGCTTAAGGGGCAGAACTAATTCACCCCTCCACTTT. Its translation is CASSLRGRTNSPLHF.

J is TRBJ1-2 and V is TRBV27; 7 nucleotides match TRBD1. Per the germline V gene, CDR1 is MNHEY and CDR2 is SMNVEV (reference sequence). V shed 5 bases and J 3 bases; nucleotides not matched to a gene: 3. There are 13 residues in the CDR3. The CDR3 is CASSAGGDYGYTF. The CDR3 coding sequence is TGTGCCAGCAGTGCAGGGGGTGACTATGGCTACACCTTC.

This chain uses TRBV9 with TRBJ1-2; weak D call: TRBD1 (5 bases). There are 17 residues in the CDR3. V was cut by 3 bases and J by 4 bases, with 22 bases left in between. Germline loops: CDR1 SGDLS, CDR2 YYNGEE. CDR3 sequence (DNA): TGTGCCAGCAGCGGAGGGAGTAGCGGGACCGGGACCTATGGCTACACCTTC. This codes for CASSGGSSGTGTYGYTF.

Only one count was recorded for this clone. The rearrangement links TRBV28 to TRBJ1-4; unclear D gene. The CDR3 is 12 amino acids. V was trimmed by 3 bases and J by 7 bases, leaving 6 bases between them. In germline, CDR1 is MDHEN, CDR2 SYDVKM. The CDR3 DNA is TGTGCCAGCAGTTTTACGGGTGAAAAACTGTTTTTT. The encoded protein is CASSFTGEKLFF.

This chain links TRBV5-1 with TRBJ1-5; D is possibly TRBD1 (5 bases). The CDR3 has 13 residues. Germline CDR1 is SGHRS and CDR2 is YFSETQ. The V end was cut by 4 bases, the J end by 6 bases, with 11 bases between. The DNA of the CDR3 is TGCGCCAGCAGCGGGGGGAGCGGTCAGCCCCAGCATTTT. Its protein is CASSGGSGQPQHF.

The chain couples TRBV5-4 to TRBJ2-7; possible D gene TRBD1, 6 bases. This CDR3 spans 15 amino acids. The V end was cut by 4 bases, the J end by 4 bases, with 18 bases between. Germline-derived CDR1 and CDR2 are SGHNT and YYREEE (reference sequence). DNA of the CDR3: TGTGCCAGCAGCCAAATCGACCAGGGGTTTTACGAGCAGTACTTC. Translating gives CASSQIDQGFYEQYF. The variable domain in full, completed from reference TRBV5-4 and TRBJ2-7, reads ETGVTQSPTHLIKTRGQQVTLRCSSQSGHNTVSWYQQALGQGPQFIFQYYREEENGRGNFPPRFSGLQFPNYSSELNVNALELDDSALYLCASSQIDQGFYEQYFGPGTRLTVT.

This rearrangement joins TRBV6-5 to TRBJ2-2; D not resolved. Trimming cost V 0 bases and J 5 bases, with 4 bases left between them. CDR3 size: 13 residues. Germline V gives CDR1 MNHEY, CDR2 SVGAGI. The CDR3 sequence: CASSYSRTGELFF. The CDR3 DNA follows: TGTGCCAGCAGTTACTCGCGAACCGGGGAGCTGTTTTTT.

This clone was picked up one time. The chain uses TRBV2 and TRBJ2-3; 11 nucleotides align to TRBD2. Trimming at V came to 7 bases and at J to 1 base, leaving 4 bases not matched to a gene. Per the germline V gene, CDR1 is SNHLY and CDR2 is FYNNEI. The CDR3 loop spans 15 amino acids. The chain's CDR3 is CASKLAGEGTDTQYF. CDR3 nucleotides: TGTGCCAGCAAACTAGCGGGGGAAGGCACAGATACGCAGTATTTT.

The count of this clone is one. The chain uses TRBV4-1 and TRBJ2-1; a possible D gene is TRBD1 (6 bases). This CDR3 has 15 residues. Trimming removed 1 base from V and 8 bases from J, with 15 bases in between. Germline V CDR1 and CDR2: MGHRA, YSYEKL. This CDR3 is CASSQVQQGPDEQFF. For the CDR3, the DNA is TGCGCCAGCAGCCAAGTCCAACAGGGTCCGGATGAGCAGTTCTTC.

The V gene is TRBV7-9, the J gene TRBJ1-2; a possible D gene is TRBD1 (6 bases). Looked up from germline, CDR1 is SEHNR and CDR2 is FQNEAQ (reference sequence). V was pared by 5 bases and J by 5 bases, with 18 bases between. This CDR3 spans 15 amino acids. The CDR3 is CASSEGPGHDYGYTF. CDR3 in DNA: TGTGCCAGCAGCGAGGGGCCGGGACACGATTATGGCTACACCTTC. Variable domain in full (rest from reference TRBV7-9 and TRBJ1-2): DTGVSQNPRHKITKRGQNVTFRCDPISEHNRLYWYRQTLGQGPEFLTYFQNEAQLEKSRLLSDRFSAERPKGSFSTLEIQRTEQGDSAMYLCASSEGPGHDYGYTFGSGTRLTVV.

The J gene is TRBJ1-1, the V gene TRBV19; D may be TRBD1 (6 bases). CDR1 LNHDA and CDR2 SQIVND come from the germline V gene (reference sequence). V gave up 1 base and J gave up 1 base, with 16 bases separating them. The CDR3 is 17 residues long. CDR3: CASSIVPGHPSNTEAFF. The CDR3 bases are TGTGCCAGTAGTATAGTTCCGGGACATCCATCGAACACTGAAGCTTTCTTT.

The rearrangement joins TRBV6-5 to TRBJ2-1; D perhaps matches TRBD2 (6 bases). V dropped 7 bases and J dropped 8 bases, with 18 bases sitting between them. Germline CDR1 MNHEY, CDR2 SVGAGI. The CDR3 runs 14 residues. CDR3 residues: CASTRDFGSDEQFF. The CDR3 region has the DNA TGTGCCAGCACCCGGGACTTCGGGTCCGATGAGCAGTTCTTC.

This chain links TRBV9 with TRBJ2-3; 9 positions match TRBD2. Per germline, CDR1 SGDLS and CDR2 YYNGEE. The CDR3 has 16 amino acids. V dropped 3 bases and J dropped 1; count of bases not matched to a gene: 6. Here the CDR3 reads CASSAFSGGGTDTQYF. The DNA of the CDR3 is TGTGCCAGCAGCGCCTTTAGCGGGGGTGGCACAGATACGCAGTATTTT.

The V call is TRBV9, the J call TRBJ2-1; 9 bases are a match to TRBD1. The CDR3 sequence is 14 residues long. The germline V gene has CDR1 SGDLS and CDR2 YYNGEE. The junction had 3 bases not matched to a gene; V was cut back by 0 bases and J by 8 bases. This chain's CDR3 is CASSVEGQGDEQFF. Written as DNA, the CDR3 is TGTGCCAGCAGCGTAGAGGGACAGGGCGATGAGCAGTTCTTC. The full variable domain, its missing parts supplied by reference TRBV9 and TRBJ2-1, is DSGVTQTPKHLITATGQRVTLRCSPRSGDLSVYWYQQSLDQGLQFLIQYYNGEERAKGNILERFSAQQFPDLHSELNLSSLELGDSALYFCASSVEGQGDEQFFGPGTRLTVL.

The rearrangement links TRBV28 to TRBJ1-2; D is uncertain. Germline CDR1 is MDHEN and CDR2 is SYDVKM. V lost 3 bases and J 8 bases, leaving 16 bases between the germline ends. CDR3 length: 14 residues. The CDR3 protein is CASSFGLGSRGYTF. CDR3 nucleotide sequence: TGTGCCAGCAGTTTTGGTCTGGGTTCTAGGGGCTACACCTTC.